Described below is a single T cell receptor beta chain sequence and its context. Its antigen is unknown. CD45RA+ naive and CD45RA-negative memory subsets were separated from CD4+ cells. The data originate from a study of shared clonotypes between healthy human individuals. Study in general: Plates per donor: three CD4 naive, three CD4 memory, two CD8 naive, one CD8 memory. Study-level results: Inspection by rarefaction showed sorted-subset sequencing to be incomplete despite large depth.

Authors' data handling: Quality scores were absent from the junction-only immunoSEQ sequences, so filtering differed. This table comes from immunoSEQ multiplex PCR, and its TCRdb copy is limited to in-frame clones, with some not included. That table supplies the V and J calls and clone size; D and trimming were determined from the DNA. The sample has around 2.3 million clones; under 97% are singletons. The V and J ends lost 6 bases and 0 bases, in that order; junction bases with no gene match: 8. CDR3 length: 16 residues. CDR1 is SGHTA, CDR2 FQGNSA, per germline. This TCR came from a man between 18 and 35 years old in good health. Source material: naive CD4+ T cells sorted from blood. Indicated subset: CD45RA+ positively selected. This rearrangement joins TRBV7-2 to TRBJ2-1; TRBD1 agrees at 7 bases. The CDR3 DNA reads as TGTGCCAGCAGTCTAGCCGGGACAGTCTCCTACAATGAGCAGTTCTTC. Translating it yields CASSLAGTVSYNEQFF.